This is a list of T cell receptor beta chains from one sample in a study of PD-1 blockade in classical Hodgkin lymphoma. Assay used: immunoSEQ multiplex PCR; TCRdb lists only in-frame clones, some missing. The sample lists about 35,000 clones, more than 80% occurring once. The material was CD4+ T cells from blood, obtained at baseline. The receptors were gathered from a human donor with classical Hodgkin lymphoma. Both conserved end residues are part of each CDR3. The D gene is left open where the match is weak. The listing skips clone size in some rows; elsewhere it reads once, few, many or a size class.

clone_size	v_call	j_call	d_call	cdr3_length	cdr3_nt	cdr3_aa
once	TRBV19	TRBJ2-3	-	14	TGTGCCAGTAGACAACTAGTCTCATCAGATACGCAGTATTTT	CASRQLVSSDTQYF
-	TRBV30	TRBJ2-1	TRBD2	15	TGTGCCTGGAGTAAAGCGGGAGGGCCGAACAATGAGCAGTTCTTC	CAWSKAGGPNNEQFF
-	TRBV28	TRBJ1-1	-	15	TGTGCCAGCAGTATCTTGGGACAAGGGAACACTGAAGCTTTCTTT	CASSILGQGNTEAFF
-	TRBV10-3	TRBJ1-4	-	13	TGTGCCACCCAACCGGGGTTTAATGAAAAACTGTTTTTT	CATQPGFNEKLFF
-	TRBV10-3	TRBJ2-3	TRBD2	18	TGTGCCATCAGTCTCGTGACTAGCGGCCCATCTAGCACAGATACGCAGTATTTT	CAISLVTSGPSSTDTQYF
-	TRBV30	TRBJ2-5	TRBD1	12	TGTGCCTGGAAAGGACAGGTCGGAGAGCAGTACTTC	CAWKGQVGEQYF
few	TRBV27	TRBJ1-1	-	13	TGTGCCAGCAGAACACAGGGTTTCACTGAAGCTTTCTTT	CASRTQGFTEAFF
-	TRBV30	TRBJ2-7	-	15	TGTGCCTGGAGTGTCGGAGCTGCTAATCTCTACGAGCAGTACTTC	CAWSVGAANLYEQYF
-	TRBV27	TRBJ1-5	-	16	TGTGCCAGCAGTTTATTAGAGGGGGGGTCCAATCAGCCCCAGCATTTT	CASSLLEGGSNQPQHF
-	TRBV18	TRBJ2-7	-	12	TGTGCCAGCTCACCGCAGAACTACGAGCAGTACTTC	CASSPQNYEQYF
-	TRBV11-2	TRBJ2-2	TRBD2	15	TGTGCCAGCAGGTCCGGGACTACTTTCACCGGGGAGCTGTTTTTT	CASRSGTTFTGELFF
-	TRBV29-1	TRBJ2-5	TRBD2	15	TGCAGCGTTGAAGATGGGCTAGCGGGAGACGAGACCCAGTACTTC	CSVEDGLAGDETQYF
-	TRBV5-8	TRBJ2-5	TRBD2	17	TGTGCCAGCAGCCTGGGACTAGCGGGGGAAGAAGGAGAGACCCAGTACTTC	CASSLGLAGEEGETQYF
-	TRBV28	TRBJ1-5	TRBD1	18	TGTGCCAGCAGGCCGACCCGACAGGGTTCCAAAAGCAATCAGCCCCAGCATTTT	CASRPTRQGSKSNQPQHF
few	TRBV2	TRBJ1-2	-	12	TGTGCCAGCGGACGGTTTAACTATGGCTACACCTTC	CASGRFNYGYTF
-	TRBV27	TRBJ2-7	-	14	TGTGCCAGCAGTTGGGAGCCGAGATTCTACGAGCAGTACTTC	CASSWEPRFYEQYF
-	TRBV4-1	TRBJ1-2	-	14	TGCGCCAGCAGCCAAGAAGGCAGAATCTATGGCTACACCTTC	CASSQEGRIYGYTF
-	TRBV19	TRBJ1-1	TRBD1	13	TGTGCCAGCCAACAGGGGCTCTGGACTGAAGCTTTCTTT	CASQQGLWTEAFF
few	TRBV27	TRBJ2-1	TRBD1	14	TGTGCCAGCGTAGGACAGGGCTCCTACAATGAGCAGTTCTTC	CASVGQGSYNEQFF
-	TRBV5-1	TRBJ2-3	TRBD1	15	TGCGCCAGCAGCTTGGAAGGGGGCAAGGTAGATACGCAGTATTTT	CASSLEGGKVDTQYF
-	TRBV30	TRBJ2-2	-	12	TGTGCCTGGAGTCAAAGCTCCGGGGAGCTGTTTTTT	CAWSQSSGELFF
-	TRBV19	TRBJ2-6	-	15	TGTGCCAGTAGTATTCCGACAGCTGGGGCCAACGTCCTGACTTTC	CASSIPTAGANVLTF
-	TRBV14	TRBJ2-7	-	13	TGTGCCAGCAGCCAGGGGGGAACCTACGAGCAGTACTTC	CASSQGGTYEQYF
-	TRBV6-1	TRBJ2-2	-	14	TGTGCCAGCAGTGTATCAGAAAACACCGGGGAGCTGTTTTTT	CASSVSENTGELFF
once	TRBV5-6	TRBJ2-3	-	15	TGTGCCAGCAGCTTAAGGGTTTACTCCACAGATACGCAGTATTTT	CASSLRVYSTDTQYF
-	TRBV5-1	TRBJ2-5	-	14	TGCGCCAGCAGATTTGCCAGGGACCAAGAGACCCAGTACTTC	CASRFARDQETQYF
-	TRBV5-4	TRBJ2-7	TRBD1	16	TGTGCCAGCAGCTGGGGGGGGACAGGGAAATCCTACGAGCAGTACTTC	CASSWGGTGKSYEQYF
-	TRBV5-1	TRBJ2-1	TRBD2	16	TGCGCCAGCAGCTCTATTCTAGCGGGAGGGCTTAATGAGCAGTTCTTC	CASSSILAGGLNEQFF
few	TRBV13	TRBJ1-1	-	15	TGTGCCAGCAGCGCCCCCCGACTACGGCGAATTGAAGCTTTCTTT	CASSAPRLRRIEAFF
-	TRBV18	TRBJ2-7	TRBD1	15	TGTGCCAGCTCCAAATCGGGGACAGGGCCCCACGAGCAGTACTTC	CASSKSGTGPHEQYF
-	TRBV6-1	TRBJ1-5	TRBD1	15	TGTGCCACCGAAGCCGGGACAGGGGGTTATCAGCCCCAGCATTTT	CATEAGTGGYQPQHF
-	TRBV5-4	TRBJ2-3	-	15	TGTGCCAGCAGCCCGAGGTCGGGAGTGGTGGATACGCAGTATTTT	CASSPRSGVVDTQYF
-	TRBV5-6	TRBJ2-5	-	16	TGTGCCAGCAGCAGACTGAGGGGGGTGGGGATTGAGACCCAGTACTTC	CASSRLRGVGIETQYF
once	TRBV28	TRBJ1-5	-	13	TGTGCCAGCAGCTTAAGCCCTTATCAGCCCCAGCATTTT	CASSLSPYQPQHF
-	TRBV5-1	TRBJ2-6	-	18	TGCGCCAGCGGGGTCGGGGTCCAGTTCACCTCTGGGGCCAACGTCCTGACTTTC	CASGVGVQFTSGANVLTF
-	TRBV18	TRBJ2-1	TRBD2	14	TGTGCCAGCTCACAACTAGCGGAGTCCAATGAGCAGTTCTTC	CASSQLAESNEQFF
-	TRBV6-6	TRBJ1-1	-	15	TGTGCCAGCAGTTACTGGATAGCGGCGAACACTGAAGCTTTCTTT	CASSYWIAANTEAFF
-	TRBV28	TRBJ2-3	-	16	TGTGCCAGCAGTCACCCCAAGGCGGGCAGCACAGATACGCAGTATTTT	CASSHPKAGSTDTQYF
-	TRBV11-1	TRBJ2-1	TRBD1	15	TGTGCCAGCAGCTCCACCGGACAGGGGAGCAATGAGCAGTTCTTC	CASSSTGQGSNEQFF
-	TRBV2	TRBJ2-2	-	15	TGTGCCAGCCAATTGGACAGCCCGAACACCGGGGAGCTGTTTTTT	CASQLDSPNTGELFF
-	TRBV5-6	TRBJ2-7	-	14	TGTGCCAGCAGCCGGGGTAGGGAGGTCTACGAGCAGTACTTC	CASSRGREVYEQYF
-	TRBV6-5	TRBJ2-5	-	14	TGTGCCAGCAGCTCCTTACCCCGGGAAGAGACCCAGTACTTC	CASSSLPREETQYF
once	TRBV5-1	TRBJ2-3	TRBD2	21	TGCGCCAGCAGCTTGGGTGTTGGGGGACTAGCGGGAGGGTCCCTCACAGATACGCAGTATTTT	CASSLGVGGLAGGSLTDTQYF
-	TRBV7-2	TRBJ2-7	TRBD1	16	TGTGCCAGCAGCTTAGATACCGGGACAGGGGCCTACGAGCAGTACTTC	CASSLDTGTGAYEQYF
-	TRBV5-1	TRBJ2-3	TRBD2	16	TGCGCCAGCAGCTTCGGACTAGTCTCCAGCACAGATACGCAGTATTTT	CASSFGLVSSTDTQYF
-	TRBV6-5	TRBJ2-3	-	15	TGTGCCAGCAGGCCTCCTACAGGGTTAACAGATACGCAGTATTTT	CASRPPTGLTDTQYF
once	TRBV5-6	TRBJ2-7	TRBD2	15	TGTGCCAGCGGTAAACCGGGACTAGCGGTTTACGAGCAGTACTTC	CASGKPGLAVYEQYF
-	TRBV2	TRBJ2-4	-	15	TGTGCCAGCAGGGCTGGAGGGGGAACCAAAAACATTCAGTACTTC	CASRAGGGTKNIQYF
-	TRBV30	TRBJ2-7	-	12	TGTGCCTGGAGTGTTAGGGGATACGAGCAGTACTTC	CAWSVRGYEQYF
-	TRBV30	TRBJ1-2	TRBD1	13	TGTGCCTGGAGTGAAGACAGGGGCCATGGCTACACCTTC	CAWSEDRGHGYTF
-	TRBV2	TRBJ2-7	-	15	TGTGCCAGCAGTCAGAGTCAGGGGATTTTCTACGAGCAGTACTTC	CASSQSQGIFYEQYF